Presented here are 10 T cell receptor beta chains from one specimen sequenced in a study of OX40 agonist ivuxolimab in advanced cancers. TCRdb keeps only in-frame clones here, not all; method: immunoSEQ multiplex PCR. The sample has about 36,000 clones, around nine tenths seen once. Sequencing was performed on CD4+ or CD8+ T cells sorted from blood, taken in a trial of the OX40 agonist ivuxolimab. The receptor set was obtained from an adult with an advanced solid tumor such as melanoma, head and neck, liver or kidney cancer.

This chain uses TRBV21-1 with TRBJ1-2. TRBV21-1 is a listed pseudogene. The CDR3 is made up of 15 amino acids. As DNA, the CDR3 is TGTGCCAGCAGCAAAAGTGGGGACCGCCGGTCTGGCTACACCTTC. The encoded protein is CASSKSGDRRSGYTF.

This clone was detected only a few times. The J gene is TRBJ1-1, the V gene TRBV19, with 8 bases aligning to TRBD1. Germline V lookup: CDR1 LNHDA, CDR2 SQIVND (reference sequence). The CDR3 covers 13 residues. With 8 bases clipped from V and 4 bases from J, the junction kept 6 bases outside the gene matches. CDR3 amino acids: CASGGQAVTEAFF. The CDR3 DNA sequence: TGTGCCAGTGGGGGACAGGCCGTCACTGAAGCTTTCTTT.

The V gene is TRBV9, the J gene TRBJ2-7, with 8 positions matching TRBD2. CDR1 is SGDLS, CDR2 YYNGEE, per germline. The CDR3 is 14 residues long. J lost 6 bases, V lost 3 bases, and 8 bases had no gene match. The CDR3 here is CASSAPGRVGEQYF. The CDR3 DNA is TGTGCCAGCAGCGCCCCCGGGAGGGTGGGCGAGCAGTACTTC. The full variable domain, in which reference TRBV9 and TRBJ2-7 provide the parts outside the CDR3, is DSGVTQTPKHLITATGQRVTLRCSPRSGDLSVYWYQQSLDQGLQFLIQYYNGEERAKGNILERFSAQQFPDLHSELNLSSLELGDSALYFCASSAPGRVGEQYFGPGTRLTVT.

On this clone: In the same sample, other DNA sequences code for this CDR3. Here the CDR3 reads CASSQAGPGSGREEQYF. For the CDR3, the DNA is TGCGCCAGCAGCCAGGCAGGTCCGGGGAGCGGGAGGGAGGAGCAGTACTTC. The chain carries TRBV4-3 and TRBJ2-7, with 10 bases lining up with TRBD2. Germline CDR1 reads LGHNA; CDR2 reads YSLEER. V trimming: 3 bases; J trimming: 7 bases; junction bases outside the gene matches: 15. The CDR3 contains 17 residues.

This clone was counted a few times. The chain links TRBV27 to TRBJ1-1, with D uncertain. V gave up 3 bases and J gave up 0 bases, with 8 bases separating them. The CDR3 consists of 14 residues. Germline lookup yields CDR1 MNHEY and CDR2 SMNVEV (reference sequence). The CDR3 region has the DNA TGTGCCAGCAGTTTGATATCTATGAACACTGAAGCTTTCTTT. Translation gives CASSLISMNTEAFF.

This sequence joins TRBV19 and TRBJ2-7; tentative D call: TRBD1 (5 bases). The CDR3 runs 14 residues. V was trimmed by 5 bases and J by 2 bases, leaving 13 bases between them. Germline loops: CDR1 LNHDA, CDR2 SQIVND (reference sequence). For the CDR3, the DNA is TGTGCCAGTAGTGCCACCACAGGCGCCTACGAGCAGTACTTC. It specifies CASSATTGAYEQYF.

The chain is built from TRBV28 and TRBJ2-7; D is perhaps TRBD1 (5 bases). CDR1 is MDHEN, CDR2 SYDVKM, per germline. Trimming removed 5 bases from V and 1 base from J, with 9 bases in between. The CDR3 has 13 residues. The CDR3 loop reads CASSRQPSYEQYF. The CDR3 nucleotides read TGTGCCAGCAGTAGACAGCCGTCCTACGAGCAGTACTTC.

V is TRBV18 and J is TRBJ2-1, with D possibly being TRBD2 (7 bases). Trimming pared 6 bases from V and 10 bases from J, leaving 22 bases between. The germline V gene has CDR1 KGHSH and CDR2 LQKENI. This CDR3 is built from 15 residues. CDR3 protein: CASSVLRGPEGEQFF. The CDR3 DNA reads as TGTGCCAGCTCGGTCTTGCGGGGGCCCGAGGGAGAGCAGTTCTTC.

This clone has just one count. The chain couples TRBV19 to TRBJ2-7; TRBD2 aligns across 12 bases. CDR3 length: 17 amino acids. J lost 1 base, V lost 5 bases, and 9 bases had no gene match. Germline loops: CDR1 LNHDA, CDR2 SQIVND (reference sequence). The CDR3 DNA follows: TGTGCCAGTAGTCCTTCTAGCGGGAGGGCCAATTCCTACGAGCAGTACTTC. Translation gives CASSPSSGRANSYEQYF.

V and J are TRBV15 and TRBJ1-5, with D possibly matching TRBD1 (5 bases). The germline V and J ends were trimmed by 0 bases and 6 bases, with 12 bases remaining between them. Germline CDR1 reads LNHNV; CDR2 reads YYDKDF (reference sequence). The length of the CDR3 is 15 residues. CDR3 in DNA: TGTGCCACCAGCAGAGATACGGGGCAGTTTCAGCCCCAGCATTTT. Translated, it gives CATSRDTGQFQPQHF.